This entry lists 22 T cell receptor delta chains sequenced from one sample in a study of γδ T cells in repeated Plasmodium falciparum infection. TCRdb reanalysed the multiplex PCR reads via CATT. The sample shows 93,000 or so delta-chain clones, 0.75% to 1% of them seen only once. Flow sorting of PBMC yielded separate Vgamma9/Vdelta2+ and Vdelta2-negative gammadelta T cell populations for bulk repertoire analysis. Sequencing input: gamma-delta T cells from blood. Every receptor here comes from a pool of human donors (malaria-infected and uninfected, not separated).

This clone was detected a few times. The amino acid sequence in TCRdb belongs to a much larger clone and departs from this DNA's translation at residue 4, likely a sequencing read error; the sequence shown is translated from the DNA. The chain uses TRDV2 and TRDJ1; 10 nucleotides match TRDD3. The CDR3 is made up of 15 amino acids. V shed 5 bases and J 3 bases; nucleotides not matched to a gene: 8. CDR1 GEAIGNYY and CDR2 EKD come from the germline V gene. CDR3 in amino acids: CACGGLGDNSDKLIF. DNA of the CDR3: TGTGCCTGTGGCGGGCTGGGGGATAACTCCGATAAACTCATCTTT.

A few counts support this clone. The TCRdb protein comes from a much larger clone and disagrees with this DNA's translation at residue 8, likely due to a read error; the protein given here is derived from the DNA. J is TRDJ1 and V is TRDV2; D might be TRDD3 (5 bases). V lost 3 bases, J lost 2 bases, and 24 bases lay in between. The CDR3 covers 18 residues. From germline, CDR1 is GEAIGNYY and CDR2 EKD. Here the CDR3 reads CACDPVLRDPGRTDKLIF. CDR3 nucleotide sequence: TGTGCCTGTGACCCCGTACTGCGGGATCCGGGGAGAACCGATAAACTCATCTTT.

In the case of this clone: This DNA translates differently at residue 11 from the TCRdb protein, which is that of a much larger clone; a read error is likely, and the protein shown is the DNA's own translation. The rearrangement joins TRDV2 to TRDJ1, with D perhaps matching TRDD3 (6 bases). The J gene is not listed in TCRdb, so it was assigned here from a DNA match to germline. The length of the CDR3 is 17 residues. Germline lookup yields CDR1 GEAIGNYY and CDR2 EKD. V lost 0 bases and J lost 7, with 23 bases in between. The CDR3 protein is CACDTRVDTGYECKLIF. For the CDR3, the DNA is TGTGCCTGTGACACCCGTGTTGATACTGGGTACGAGTGTAAACTCATCTTT.

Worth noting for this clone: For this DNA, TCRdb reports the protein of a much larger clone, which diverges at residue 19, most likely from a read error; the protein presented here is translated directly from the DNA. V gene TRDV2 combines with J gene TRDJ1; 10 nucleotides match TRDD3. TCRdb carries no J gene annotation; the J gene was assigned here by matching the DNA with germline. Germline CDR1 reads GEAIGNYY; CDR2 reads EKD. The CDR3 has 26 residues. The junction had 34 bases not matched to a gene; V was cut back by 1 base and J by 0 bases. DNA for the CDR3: TGTGCCTGTGACACGAGGAGACATTCCTACCGCAACAAAAAACTATGGGGGATACACTACACCGATAAACTCATCTTT. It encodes CACDTRRHSYRNKKLWGIHYTDKLIF.

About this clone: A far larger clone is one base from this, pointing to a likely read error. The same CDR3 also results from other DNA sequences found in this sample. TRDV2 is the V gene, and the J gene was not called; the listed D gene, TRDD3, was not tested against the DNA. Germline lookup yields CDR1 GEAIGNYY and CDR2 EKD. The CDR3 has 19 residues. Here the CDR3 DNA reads TGTGCCTGTGACCCTCTGACGGGGGATACGCCTAACGACACCGATAAACTCATCTTC. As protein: CACDPLTGDTPNDTDKLIF.

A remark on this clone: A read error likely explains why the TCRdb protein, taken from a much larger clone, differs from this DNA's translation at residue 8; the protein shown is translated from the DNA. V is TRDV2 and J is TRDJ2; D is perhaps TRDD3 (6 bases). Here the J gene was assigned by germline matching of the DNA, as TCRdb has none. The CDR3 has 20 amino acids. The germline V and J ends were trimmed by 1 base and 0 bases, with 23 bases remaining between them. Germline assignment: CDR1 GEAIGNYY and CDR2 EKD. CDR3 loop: CACDTLGKLRSDALTAQLFF. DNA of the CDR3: TGTGCCTGTGACACTCTGGGGAAACTCCGCTCGGACGCTTTGACAGCACAACTCTTCTTT.

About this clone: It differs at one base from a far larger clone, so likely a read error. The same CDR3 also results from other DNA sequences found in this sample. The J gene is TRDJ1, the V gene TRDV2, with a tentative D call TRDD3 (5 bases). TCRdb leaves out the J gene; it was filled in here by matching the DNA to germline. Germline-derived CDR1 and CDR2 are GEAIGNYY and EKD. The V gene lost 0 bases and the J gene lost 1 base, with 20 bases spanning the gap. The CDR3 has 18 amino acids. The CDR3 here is CACDTPRGGPGPTDKLIF. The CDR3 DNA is TGTGCCTGTGACACCCCGCGGGGGGGTCCGGGTCCCACCGATAAACTCATCTTT.

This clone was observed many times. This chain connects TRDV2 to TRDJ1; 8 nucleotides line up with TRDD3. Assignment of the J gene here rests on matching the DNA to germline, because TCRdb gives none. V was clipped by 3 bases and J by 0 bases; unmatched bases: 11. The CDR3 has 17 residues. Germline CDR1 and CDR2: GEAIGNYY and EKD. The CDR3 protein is CACDPLGDTRYTDKLIF. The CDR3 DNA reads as TGTGCCTGTGACCCTCTGGGGGACACAAGGTACACCGATAAACTCATCTTT.

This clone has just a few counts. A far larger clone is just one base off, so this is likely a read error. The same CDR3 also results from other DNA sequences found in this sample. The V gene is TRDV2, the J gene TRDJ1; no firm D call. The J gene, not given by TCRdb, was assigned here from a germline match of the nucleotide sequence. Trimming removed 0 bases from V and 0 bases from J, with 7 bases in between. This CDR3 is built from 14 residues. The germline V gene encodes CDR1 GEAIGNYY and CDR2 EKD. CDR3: CACDTLLNTDKLIF. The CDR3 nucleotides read TGTGCCTGTGACACCCTACTAAACACCGATAAACTCATCTTT.

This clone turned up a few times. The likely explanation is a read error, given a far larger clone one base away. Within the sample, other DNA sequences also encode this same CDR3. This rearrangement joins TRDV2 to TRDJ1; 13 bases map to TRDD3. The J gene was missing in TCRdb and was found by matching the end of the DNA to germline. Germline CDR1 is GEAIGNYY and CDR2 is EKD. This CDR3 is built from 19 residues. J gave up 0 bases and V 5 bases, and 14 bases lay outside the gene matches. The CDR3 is CACGPRDWGIRKYTDKLIF. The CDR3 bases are TGTGCCTGTGGGCCACGAGACTGGGGGATACGTAAGTACACCGATAAACTCATCTTT.

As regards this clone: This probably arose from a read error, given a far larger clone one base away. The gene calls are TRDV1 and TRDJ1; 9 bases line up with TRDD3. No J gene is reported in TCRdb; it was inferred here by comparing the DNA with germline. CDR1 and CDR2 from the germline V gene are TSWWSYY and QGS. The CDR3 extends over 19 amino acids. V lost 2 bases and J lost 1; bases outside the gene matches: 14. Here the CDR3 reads CALGECQTLGDTGTDKLIF. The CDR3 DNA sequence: TGTGCTCTTGGGGAATGTCAAACACTGGGGGACACCGGCACCGATAAACTCATCTTT.

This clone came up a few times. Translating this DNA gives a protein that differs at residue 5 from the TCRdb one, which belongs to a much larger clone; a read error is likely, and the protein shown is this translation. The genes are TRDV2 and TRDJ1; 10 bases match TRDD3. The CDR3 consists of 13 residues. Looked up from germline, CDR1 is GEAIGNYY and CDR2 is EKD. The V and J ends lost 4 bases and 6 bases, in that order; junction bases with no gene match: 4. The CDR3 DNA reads TGTGCCTGTGATTCACTGGGGGATCATAAACTCATCTTT. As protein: CACDSLGDHKLIF.

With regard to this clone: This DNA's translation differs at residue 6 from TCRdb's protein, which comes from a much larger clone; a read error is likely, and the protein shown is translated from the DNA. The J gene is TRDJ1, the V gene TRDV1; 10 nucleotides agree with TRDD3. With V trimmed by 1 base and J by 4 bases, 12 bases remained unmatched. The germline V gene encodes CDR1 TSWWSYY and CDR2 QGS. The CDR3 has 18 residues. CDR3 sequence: CALGERPWGINRIDKLIF. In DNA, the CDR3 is TGTGCTCTTGGGGAACGTCCCTGGGGGATAAATAGGATCGATAAACTCATCTTT.

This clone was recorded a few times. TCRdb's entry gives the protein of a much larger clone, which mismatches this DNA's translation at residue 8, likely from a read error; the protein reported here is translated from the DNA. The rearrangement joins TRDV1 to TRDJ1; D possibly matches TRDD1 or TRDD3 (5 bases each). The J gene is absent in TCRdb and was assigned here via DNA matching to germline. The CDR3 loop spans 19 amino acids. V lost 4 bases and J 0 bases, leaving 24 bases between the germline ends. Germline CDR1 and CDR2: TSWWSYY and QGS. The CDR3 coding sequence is TGTGCTCTTGGGGCTCACTGGAGGACTCATAGTCCGTACACCGATAAACTCATCTTT. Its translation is CALGAHWRTHSPYTDKLIF.

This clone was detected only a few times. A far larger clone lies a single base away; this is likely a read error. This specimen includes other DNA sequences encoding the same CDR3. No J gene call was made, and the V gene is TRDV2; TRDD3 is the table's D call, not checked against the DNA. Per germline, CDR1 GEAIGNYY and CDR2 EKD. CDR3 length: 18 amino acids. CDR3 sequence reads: CACDTLESLGGLTDKLIF. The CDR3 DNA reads TGTGCCTGTGACACGCTAGAGTCGCTGGGGGGATTGACCGATAAACTAATCTTT.

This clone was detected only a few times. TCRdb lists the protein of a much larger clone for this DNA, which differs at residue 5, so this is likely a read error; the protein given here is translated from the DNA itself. The CDR3 sequence is CALGPLPGGGGWRDKLIF. The CDR3 DNA reads TGTGCTCTTGGGCCACTTCCGGGAGGTGGGGGATGGAGGGATAAACTCATCTTT. This sequence joins TRDV1 and TRDJ1; 8 bases are a match to TRDD3. The J gene was not available in TCRdb and was assigned here by matching the DNA to germline segments. The germline V gene encodes CDR1 TSWWSYY and CDR2 QGS. Trimming removed 5 bases from V and 5 bases from J; junction bases left unmatched: 19. The length of the CDR3 is 18 residues.

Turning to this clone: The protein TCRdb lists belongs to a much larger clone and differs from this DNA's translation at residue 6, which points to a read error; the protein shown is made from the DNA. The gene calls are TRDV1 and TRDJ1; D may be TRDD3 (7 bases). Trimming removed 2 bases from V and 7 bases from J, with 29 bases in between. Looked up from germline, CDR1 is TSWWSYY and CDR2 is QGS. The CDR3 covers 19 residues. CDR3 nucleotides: TGTGCTCTTGGGGAAAAAGTCCTACGGGCCTGGGGGCTTGAAGTTAAACTCATCTTT. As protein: CALGEKVLRAWGLEVKLIF.

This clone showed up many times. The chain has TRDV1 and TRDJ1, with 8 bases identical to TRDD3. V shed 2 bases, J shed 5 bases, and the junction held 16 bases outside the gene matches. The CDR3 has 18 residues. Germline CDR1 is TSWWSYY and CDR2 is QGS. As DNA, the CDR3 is TGTGCTCTTGGGGAATATCGACGGTTGGGGGATGGCGGGGATAAACTCATCTTT. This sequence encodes CALGEYRRLGDGGDKLIF.

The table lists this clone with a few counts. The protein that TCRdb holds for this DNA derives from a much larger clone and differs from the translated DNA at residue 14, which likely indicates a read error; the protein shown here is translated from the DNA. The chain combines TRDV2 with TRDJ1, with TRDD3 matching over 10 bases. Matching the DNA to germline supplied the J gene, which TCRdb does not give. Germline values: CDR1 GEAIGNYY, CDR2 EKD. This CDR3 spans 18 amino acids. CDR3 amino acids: CACDTVGTGGSLPEKLIF. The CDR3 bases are TGTGCCTGTGACACCGTCGGTACTGGGGGATCCCTCCCCGAAAAACTCATCTTT.

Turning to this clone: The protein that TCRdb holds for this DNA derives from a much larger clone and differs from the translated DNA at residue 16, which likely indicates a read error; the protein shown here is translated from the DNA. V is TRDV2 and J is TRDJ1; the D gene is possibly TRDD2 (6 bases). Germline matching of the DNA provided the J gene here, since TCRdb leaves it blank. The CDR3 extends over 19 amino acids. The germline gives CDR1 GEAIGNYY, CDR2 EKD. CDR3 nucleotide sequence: TGTGCCTGTGACAACTCCTACGCGGCTGCCCATAAAGACACCGATGAACTCATCTTT. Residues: CACDNSYAAAHKDTDELIF.

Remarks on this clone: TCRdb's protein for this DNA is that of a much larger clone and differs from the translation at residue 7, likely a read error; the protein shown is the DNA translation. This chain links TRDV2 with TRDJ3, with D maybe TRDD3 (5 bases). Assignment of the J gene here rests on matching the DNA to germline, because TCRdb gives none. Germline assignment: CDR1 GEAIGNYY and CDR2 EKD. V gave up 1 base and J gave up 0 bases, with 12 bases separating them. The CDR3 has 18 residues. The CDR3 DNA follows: TGTGCCTGTGACACGGGGGGTGCCCACTCCTGGGACACCCGACAGATGTTTTTC. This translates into CACDTGGAHSWDTRQMFF.

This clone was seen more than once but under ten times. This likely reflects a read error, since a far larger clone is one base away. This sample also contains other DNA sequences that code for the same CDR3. CDR3 amino acids: CACDTLHARSEYTDKLIF. The CDR3 region has the DNA TGCGCCTGTGACACTTTGCACGCGCGGAGTGAGTACACCGATAAACTCATCTTT. V gene TRDV2 combines with J gene TRDJ1; no definite D call. No J gene was available from TCRdb, and it was assigned here by a germline match of the DNA. Germline values: CDR1 GEAIGNYY, CDR2 EKD. This CDR3 contains 18 residues.